A single sample gave rise to the 3 T cell receptor beta chains below, sequenced in a study of TIL therapy for anti-PD-1-resistant metastatic lung cancer. Sequencing used immunoSEQ v3. This table comes from immunoSEQ multiplex PCR, and its TCRdb copy is limited to in-frame clones, with some not included. The sample carries 95,000 or so clones, 55% to 75% recorded once. Time point defined: pre-treatment sample, taken before nivolumab and TIL therapy. Most excised metastases sampled were pleural nodules or supraclavicular lymph nodes. The sample was tumor tissue, taken at baseline. The source is a person aged 25-85 years with non-small cell lung cancer.

This clone was detected a few times. The chain links TRBV9 to TRBJ2-3, with 8 positions matching TRBD1. Germline lookup yields CDR1 SGDLS and CDR2 YYNGEE. With V trimmed by 1 base and J by 5 bases, 9 bases remained unmatched. This CDR3 is 16 amino acids long. The CDR3 protein is CASSVSQGAAGDTQYF. The CDR3 DNA reads as TGTGCCAGCAGCGTATCCCAGGGGGCTGCGGGAGATACGCAGTATTTT.

The rearrangement uses TRBV6-6 and TRBJ2-3; the match to TRBD2 covers 11 bases. V trimming: 4 bases; J trimming: 0 bases; junction bases outside the gene matches: 3. CDR1 is MNHNY and CDR2 is SVGAGI in the germline V gene (reference sequence). CDR3 size: 16 residues. CDR3 DNA: TGTGCCAGCAGTTTTAGGACTAGCGGGAGCACAGATACGCAGTATTTT. Protein: CASSFRTSGSTDTQYF.

The chain links TRBV6-5 to TRBJ2-1; TRBD2 aligns across 13 bases. V was clipped by 0 bases and J by 7 bases; unmatched bases: 3. Per the germline V gene, CDR1 is MNHEY and CDR2 is SVGAGI. The CDR3 is 16 residues long. The CDR3 sequence: CASSYSGLAGANEQFF. The CDR3 coding sequence is TGTGCCAGCAGTTACTCTGGACTAGCGGGAGCTAATGAGCAGTTCTTC.